A selection of T cell receptor beta chains follows, all from one sample in a study of shared T cell receptors in the human thymus. Here immunoSEQ multiplex PCR was the method, and the copy in TCRdb shows in-frame clones only, minus some. In the table there are more than 550,000 clones, about 90% of which are singletons. This same sample was also taken into another study, of human thymus T cells.

Sequenced: thymocytes. These TCRs come from a boy in the first two years of life with a congenital heart defect. Each CDR3 is given with its conserved first and last residue. A D gene is named only where the DNA matches it firmly. Only part of the rows carry a size: once, few, many, or a class if the clone is expanded.

size	D	V	J	CDR3	DNA
NA	TRBD1	TRBV4-1	TRBJ1-5	CASSQGQGARSNQPQHF	TGCGCCAGCAGCCAAGGGCAGGGGGCGAGGAGCAATCAGCCCCAGCATTTT
NA	NA	TRBV18	TRBJ1-1	CASSLDGDTKAFF	TGTGCCAGCTCACTGGACGGGGACACTAAAGCTTTCTTT
NA	TRBD1	TRBV5-1	TRBJ1-1	CASSPGQGHDGHTEAFF	TGCGCCAGCAGCCCAGGACAGGGACACGACGGGCACACTGAAGCTTTCTTT
NA	TRBD1	TRBV27	TRBJ1-2	CATWDRLNYGYTF	TGTGCCACCTGGGACAGGCTTAACTATGGCTACACCTTC
NA	TRBD2	TRBV7-9	TRBJ2-3	CASSLVVAGDLADTQYF	TGTGCCAGCAGCTTAGTTGTAGCGGGAGATCTTGCAGATACGCAGTATTTT
NA	TRBD1	TRBV4-3	TRBJ2-2	CASSQGTGRTGELFF	TGCGCCAGCAGCCAAGGGACAGGGCGCACCGGGGAGCTGTTTTTT
NA	TRBD1	TRBV28	TRBJ2-7	CASGPTGGSYEQYF	TGTGCCAGCGGACCCACAGGGGGCTCCTACGAGCAGTACTTC
NA	TRBD1	TRBV19	TRBJ1-2	CASSPNDRDSSFGYTF	TGTGCCAGTAGTCCGAACGACCGGGACAGCTCCTTTGGCTACACCTTC
few	NA	TRBV15	TRBJ2-7	CATSRDALGYFSSYEQYF	TGTGCCACCAGCAGGGATGCTCTCGGGTACTTTAGCTCCTACGAGCAGTACTTC
NA	TRBD2	TRBV4-3	TRBJ2-5	CASSPGLAVETQYF	TGCGCCAGCAGCCCGGGACTAGCGGTTGAGACCCAGTACTTC
NA	TRBD1	TRBV19	TRBJ1-4	CASSVRRDRENEKLFF	TGTGCCAGTAGCGTACGCCGGGACAGGGAGAATGAAAAACTGTTTTTT
NA	NA	TRBV4-3	TRBJ2-6	CASSQNPRGTKGDSGANVLTF	TGCGCCAGCAGCCAGAACCCCCGTGGCACCAAGGGGGACTCTGGGGCCAACGTCCTGACTTTC
NA	TRBD2	TRBV11-2	TRBJ2-3	CASSFVGVAGGHESDTQYF	TGTGCCAGCAGCTTCGTCGGGGTAGCGGGAGGGCATGAGTCAGATACGCAGTATTTT
NA	TRBD1	TRBV11-2	TRBJ2-7	CASSKDRNSYEQYF	TGTGCCAGCAGCAAGGACAGGAACTCCTACGAGCAGTACTTC
NA	TRBD2	TRBV9	TRBJ2-2	CASSLGTSGRTNTGELFF	TGTGCCAGCAGCCTCGGGACTAGCGGGAGGACGAACACCGGGGAGCTGTTTTTT
NA	TRBD2	TRBV29-1	TRBJ2-7	CSVTSGNRRSYEQYF	TGCAGCGTTACCAGCGGGAACAGGAGGAGCTACGAGCAGTACTTC
NA	TRBD2	TRBV9	TRBJ2-7	CASSSPGGTSGPGSYEQYF	TGTGCCAGCAGCTCACCGGGGGGGACTAGCGGCCCCGGCTCCTACGAGCAGTACTTC
NA	TRBD2	TRBV7-2	TRBJ2-2	CASSLKVLAGGQGTGELFF	TGTGCCAGCAGCTTAAAGGTCCTAGCGGGAGGGCAGGGGACCGGGGAGCTGTTTTTT
NA	NA	TRBV5-6	TRBJ2-7	CASSLLCGPSSYEQYF	TGTGCCAGCAGCTTACTATGCGGCCCGAGCTCCTACGAGCAGTACTTC
NA	NA	TRBV27	TRBJ1-2	CASSLGTAYGYTF	TGTGCCAGCAGTTTAGGTACAGCCTATGGCTACACCTTC
NA	NA	TRBV18	TRBJ1-5	CASSPAGAESNQPQHF	TGTGCCAGCTCACCGGCTGGGGCTGAAAGCAATCAGCCCCAGCATTTT
NA	NA	TRBV15	TRBJ1-6	CATSRVGQRESPLHF	TGTGCCACCAGCAGAGTTGGACAGCGGGAATCACCCCTCCACTTT
NA	TRBD1	TRBV9	TRBJ1-4	CASSAGQGKTNEKLFF	TGTGCCAGCAGCGCAGGACAGGGGAAAACTAATGAAAAACTGTTTTTT
NA	NA	TRBV5-1	TRBJ2-7	CASSLTPYSYEQYF	TGCGCCAGCAGCTTGACTCCATACTCCTACGAGCAGTACTTC
NA	NA	TRBV6-1	TRBJ1-4	CASSSLGQNEKLFF	TGTGCCAGCAGTTCGCTCGGACAGAATGAAAAACTGTTTTTT
NA	TRBD1	TRBV6-5	TRBJ1-5	CASRLGQGVQPQHF	TGTGCCAGCAGGCTAGGGCAGGGGGTGCAGCCCCAGCATTTT
NA	TRBD2	TRBV20-1	TRBJ2-5	CSVWREETQYF	TGCAGTGTTTGGCGGGAGGAGACCCAGTACTTC
few	TRBD1	TRBV12-5	TRBJ1-5	CASGPFGTGGLEGNQPQHF	TGTGCTAGTGGCCCCTTCGGGACAGGGGGCTTAGAAGGCAATCAGCCCCAGCATTTT
NA	NA	TRBV11-2	TRBJ2-6	CASSLRKQGTHNVLTF	TGTGCCAGCAGCTTAAGGAAACAGGGAACCCACAACGTCCTGACTTTC
few	NA	TRBV5-6	TRBJ1-5	CASSFGPGGNQPQHF	TGTGCCAGCAGTTTCGGACCTGGAGGGAATCAGCCCCAGCATTTT
NA	TRBD1	TRBV6-5	TRBJ2-7	CASRGGQGGDEQYF	TGTGCCAGCAGGGGAGGACAGGGGGGGGACGAGCAGTACTTC